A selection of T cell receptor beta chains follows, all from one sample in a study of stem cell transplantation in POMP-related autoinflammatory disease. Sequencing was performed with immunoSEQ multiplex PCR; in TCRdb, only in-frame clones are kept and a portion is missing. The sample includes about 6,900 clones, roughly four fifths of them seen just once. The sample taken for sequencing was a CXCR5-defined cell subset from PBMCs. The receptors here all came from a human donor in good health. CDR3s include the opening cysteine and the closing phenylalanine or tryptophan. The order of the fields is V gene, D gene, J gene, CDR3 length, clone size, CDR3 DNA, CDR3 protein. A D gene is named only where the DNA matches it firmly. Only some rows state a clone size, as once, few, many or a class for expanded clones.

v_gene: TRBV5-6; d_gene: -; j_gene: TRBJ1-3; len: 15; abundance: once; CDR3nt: TGTGCCAGCAGCTTTGCCAGGGCCTCTGGAAACACCATATATTTT; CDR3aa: CASSFARASGNTIYF
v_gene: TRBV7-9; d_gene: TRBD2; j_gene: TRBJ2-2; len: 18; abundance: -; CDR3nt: TGTGCCAGCAGCCCAGGACTAGCGGGATTGATAGGTTCCGGGGAGCTGTTTTTT; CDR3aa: CASSPGLAGLIGSGELFF
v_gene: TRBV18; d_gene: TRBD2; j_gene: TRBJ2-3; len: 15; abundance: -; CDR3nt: TGTGCCAGCTCACCACCTAGCGGGGGCACAGATACGCAGTATTTT; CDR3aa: CASSPPSGGTDTQYF
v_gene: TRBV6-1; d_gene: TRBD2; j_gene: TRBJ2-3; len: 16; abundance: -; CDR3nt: TGTGCCAGCAGTGTCGGAAGCGGGGGGAGCACAGATACGCAGTATTTT; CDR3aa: CASSVGSGGSTDTQYF
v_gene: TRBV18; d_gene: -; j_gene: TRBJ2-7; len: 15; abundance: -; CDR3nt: TGTGCCAGCTCACCAGGGGGACAAAGCTCCTACGAGCAGTACTTC; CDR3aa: CASSPGGQSSYEQYF
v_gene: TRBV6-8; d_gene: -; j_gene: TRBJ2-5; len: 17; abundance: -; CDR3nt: TGTGCCAGCAGCCTAACCCCACGGGGGCGCATCCAAGAGACCCAGTACTTC; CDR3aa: CASSLTPRGRIQETQYF
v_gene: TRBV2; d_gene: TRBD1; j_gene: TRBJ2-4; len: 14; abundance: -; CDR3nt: TGTGCCAGCAGATTGGACAGGAGAGAAGACATTCAGTACTTC; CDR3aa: CASRLDRREDIQYF
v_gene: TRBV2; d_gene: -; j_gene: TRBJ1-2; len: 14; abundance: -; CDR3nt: TGTGCCAGCGCCTACAGGGAGTCTAACTATGGCTACACCTTC; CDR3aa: CASAYRESNYGYTF
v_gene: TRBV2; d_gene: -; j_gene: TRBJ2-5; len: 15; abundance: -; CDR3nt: TGTGCCAGCAGTACAAAGGGCATCACCCAAGAGACCCAGTACTTC; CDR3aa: CASSTKGITQETQYF
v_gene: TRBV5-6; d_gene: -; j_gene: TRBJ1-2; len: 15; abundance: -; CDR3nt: TGTGCCAGCAGCTTGTTCTTCCTTCTTTGGTATGGCTACACCTTC; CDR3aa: CASSLFFLLWYGYTF
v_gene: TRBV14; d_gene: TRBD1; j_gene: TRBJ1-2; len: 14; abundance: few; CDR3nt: TGTGCCAGCAGCCCAGGGACAGGGTTAAGTGGCTACACCTTC; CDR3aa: CASSPGTGLSGYTF
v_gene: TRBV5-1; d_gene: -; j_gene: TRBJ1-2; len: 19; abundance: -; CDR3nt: TGCGCCAGCAGCTTGGTTGGTTCGCGGGGGGCGACCCTAATCTATGGCTACACCTTC; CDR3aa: CASSLVGSRGATLIYGYTF
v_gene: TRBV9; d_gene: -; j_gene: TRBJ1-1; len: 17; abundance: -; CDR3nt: TGTGCCAGCAGCGTAGGAGTTGGGGGGCAGAGTTTCGCTGAAGCTTTCTTT; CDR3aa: CASSVGVGGQSFAEAFF
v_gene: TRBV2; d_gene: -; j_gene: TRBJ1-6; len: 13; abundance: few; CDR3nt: TGTGCCAGCAGGGGGGAGGGCAATTCACCCCTCCACTTT; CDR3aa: CASRGEGNSPLHF
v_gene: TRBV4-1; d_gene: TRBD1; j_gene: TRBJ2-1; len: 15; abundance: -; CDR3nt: TGCGCCAGCAGCCAACGCCGGGACAGGGCCAATGAGCAGTTCTTC; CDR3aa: CASSQRRDRANEQFF